Below, 2 T cell receptor beta chains from the same sample are listed, as sequenced in a study of T cells in Graves' hyperthyroidism and ophthalmopathy. Amplified TCR beta CDR3 regions came from RNA transcripts. TCR CDR3 underwent first-round RT-PCR with the HTBI primer set. From the multiplex PCR reads, TCRdb called clonotypes with MiXCR, one entry per CDR3 protein. This sample carries roughly 400,000 distinct CDR3 sequences, roughly an eighth of them seen once, and the ten largest clones take 25% to 30%. Material: blood. The receptors originated from a man in his fifties or sixties with Graves' ophthalmopathy.

In this sample, this clonotype turned up a few times. The chain combines TRBV6-1 with TRBJ2-2; 7 bases are a match to TRBD1. V lost 6 bases to trimming and J lost 2 bases; unmatched junction nucleotides: 6. This CDR3 has 15 residues. Germline CDR1 reads MNHNS; CDR2 reads SASEGT. The CDR3 is CASRTDRLNTGELFF. DNA for the CDR3: TGTGCCAGCAGAACGGACAGGCTTAACACCGGGGAGCTGTTTTTT.

This clonotype showed up just a few times. As DNA, the CDR3 is TGCGCCAGCAGCCAAGAAGGGACAGGGGTCGTGCTTGAGCAGTTCTTC. This translates into CASSQEGTGVVLEQFF. The chain combines TRBV4-1 with TRBJ2-1; the match to TRBD1 covers 10 bases. V shed 0 bases and J 9 bases; nucleotides not matched to a gene: 8. The CDR3 spans 16 residues. In germline, CDR1 is MGHRA, CDR2 YSYEKL.